This TCR beta chain comes out of a study of control samples from healthy donors and cancer patients. The junction had 6 bases not matched to a gene; V was cut back by 1 base and J by 2 bases. CDR1 and CDR2 (germline): SGDLS, YYNGEE. The CDR3 runs to 16 residues. Measured with immunoSEQ multiplex PCR; TCRdb has only the in-frame clones, and not every one. The sample holds about 130,000 clones, more than 90% seen once. The sample was blood. The clonotype originates from a man aged 18 to 30 in good health. J is TRBJ2-7 and V is TRBV9; 10 nucleotides match TRBD1. The CDR3 region has the DNA TGTGCCAGCAGCGTAAAGGGGACAGGGGCGACCTACGAGCAGTACTTC. Residues: CASSVKGTGATYEQYF.